Included here is one T cell receptor (beta chain) sequence, with context. Its matching antigen is unknown. This record comes from a study of radiotherapy plus CTLA-4 blockade in lung cancer. Study summary: Objective responses emerged in roughly 20% of patients, and roughly 30% attained disease control. Broader study findings: Alongside interferon-beta, early blood T cell clone dynamics were reportedly the best predictor of response. Radiotherapy plus ipilimumab was followed by expansion in blood of tumor-derived TCR clones.

This CDR3 is built from 14 residues. Trimming shortened V by 0 bases and J by 3 bases, and 10 bases separated the two germline ends. From germline, CDR1 is SGHRS and CDR2 YFSETQ. Profiling relied on immunoSEQ multiplex PCR, and the TCRdb table lists in-frame clones only, not all of them. The data hold 89,000 or so clones, with 82% observed a single time. People whose metastatic non-small-cell lung cancer was chemo-refractory got focal radiation along with CTLA-4 blockade by ipilimumab. This receptor was obtained from a human donor with non-small cell lung cancer who had a partial response to radiotherapy plus ipilimumab. Sequences were derived from peripheral blood, sampled from a patient treated with radiotherapy plus ipilimumab. This chain uses TRBV5-1 with TRBJ2-7; a possible D gene is TRBD2 (5 bases). Here the CDR3 reads CASSLVPGDYEQYF. The CDR3 region has the DNA TGCGCCAGCAGCTTGGTTCCCGGGGACTACGAGCAGTACTTC.